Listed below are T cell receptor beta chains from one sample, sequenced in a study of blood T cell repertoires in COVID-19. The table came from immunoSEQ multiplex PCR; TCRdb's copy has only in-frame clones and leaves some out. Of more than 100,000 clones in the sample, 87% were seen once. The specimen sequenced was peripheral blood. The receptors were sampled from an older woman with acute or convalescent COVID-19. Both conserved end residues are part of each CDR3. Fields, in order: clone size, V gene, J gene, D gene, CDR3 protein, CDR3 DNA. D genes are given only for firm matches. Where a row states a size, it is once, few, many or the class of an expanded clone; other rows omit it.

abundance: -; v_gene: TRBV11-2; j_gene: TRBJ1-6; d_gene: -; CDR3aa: CASSLQGSQSPLHF; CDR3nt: TGTGCCAGCAGCTTGCAGGGCTCACAGTCACCCCTCCACTTT
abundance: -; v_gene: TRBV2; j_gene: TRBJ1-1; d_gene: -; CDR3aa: CASNRFGTEAFF; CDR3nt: TGTGCCAGTAACCGGTTCGGCACTGAAGCTTTCTTT
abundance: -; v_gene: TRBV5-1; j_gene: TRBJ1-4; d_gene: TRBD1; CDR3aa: CASSGQGVGNNEKLFF; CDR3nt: TGCGCCAGCAGCGGACAGGGGGTGGGGAATAATGAAAAACTGTTTTTT
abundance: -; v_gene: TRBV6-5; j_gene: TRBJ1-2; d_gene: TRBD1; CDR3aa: CASSYRDSSGYTF; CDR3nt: TGTGCCAGCAGTTATCGGGACAGCTCCGGCTACACCTTC
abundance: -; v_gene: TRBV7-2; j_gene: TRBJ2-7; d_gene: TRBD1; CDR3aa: CASSWWGGTGSYEQYF; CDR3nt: TGTGCCAGCAGCTGGTGGGGTGGGACAGGCTCCTACGAGCAGTACTTC
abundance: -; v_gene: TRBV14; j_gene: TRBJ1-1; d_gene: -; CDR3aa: CASSQDWASAFF; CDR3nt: TGTGCCAGCAGCCAAGATTGGGCCTCGGCTTTCTTT
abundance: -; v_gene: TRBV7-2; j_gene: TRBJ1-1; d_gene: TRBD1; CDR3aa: CASSSTGILTEAFF; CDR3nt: TGTGCCAGCAGCTCGACAGGGATCTTAACTGAAGCTTTCTTT
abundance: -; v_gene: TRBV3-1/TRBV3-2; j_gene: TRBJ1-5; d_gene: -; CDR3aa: CASSQSGLNNNQPQHF; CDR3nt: TGTGCCAGCAGCCAATCGGGGTTGAATAACAATCAGCCCCAGCATTTT
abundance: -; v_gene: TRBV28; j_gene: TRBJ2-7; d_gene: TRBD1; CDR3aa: CASSLDYRGHEQYF; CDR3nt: TGTGCCAGCAGTTTAGATTACAGGGGGCATGAGCAGTACTTC
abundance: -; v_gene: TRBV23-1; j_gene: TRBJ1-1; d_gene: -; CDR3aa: CASSQLYSGRELIQEAFF; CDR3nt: TGCGCCAGCAGTCAACTATATTCAGGGCGAGAATTAATCCAGGAAGCTTTCTTT
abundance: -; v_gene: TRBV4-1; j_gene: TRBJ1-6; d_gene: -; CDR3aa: CASSQNYRDIPSPLHF; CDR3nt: TGCGCCAGCAGCCAAAATTACCGGGACATACCCTCACCCCTCCACTTT
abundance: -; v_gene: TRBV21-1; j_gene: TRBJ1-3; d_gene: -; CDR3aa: CASSKARVFSGNTIYF; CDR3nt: TGTGCCAGCAGCAAAGCGCGCGTATTTTCTGGAAACACCATATATTTT
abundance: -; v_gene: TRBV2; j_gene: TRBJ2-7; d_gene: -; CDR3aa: CASREGGGISYEQYF; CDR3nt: TGTGCCAGCAGGGAAGGAGGAGGGATCTCCTACGAGCAGTACTTC
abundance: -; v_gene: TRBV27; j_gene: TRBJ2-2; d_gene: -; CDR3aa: CASTQRHYTGELFF; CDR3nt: TGTGCCAGCACCCAGAGGCACTACACCGGGGAGCTGTTTTTT
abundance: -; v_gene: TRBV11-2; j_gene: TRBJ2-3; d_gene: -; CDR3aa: CASKRREGVADTQYF; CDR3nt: TGTGCCAGCAAAAGACGAGAGGGGGTAGCAGATACGCAGTATTTT
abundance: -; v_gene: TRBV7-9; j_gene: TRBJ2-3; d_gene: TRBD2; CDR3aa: CASSLVGLAGLTDTQYF; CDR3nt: TGTGCCAGCAGCTTAGTCGGACTAGCGGGACTCACAGATACGCAGTATTTT
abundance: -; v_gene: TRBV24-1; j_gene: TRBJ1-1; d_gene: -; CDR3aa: CATRAQGTEAFF; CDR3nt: TGTGCCACCAGGGCACAGGGTACTGAAGCTTTCTTT
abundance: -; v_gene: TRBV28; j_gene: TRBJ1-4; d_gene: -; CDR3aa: CASTIWAGTNEKLFF; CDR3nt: TGTGCCAGCACGATTTGGGCGGGGACTAATGAAAAACTGTTTTTT
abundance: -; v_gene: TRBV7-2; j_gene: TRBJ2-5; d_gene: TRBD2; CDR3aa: CASSPPGLAGQETQYF; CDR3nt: TGTGCCAGCAGTCCTCCGGGACTAGCGGGGCAGGAGACCCAGTACTTC
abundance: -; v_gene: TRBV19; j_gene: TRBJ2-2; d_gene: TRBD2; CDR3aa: CASMGRGGAGGELFF; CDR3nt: TGTGCCAGTATGGGGCGCGGGGGGGCCGGCGGGGAGCTGTTTTTT
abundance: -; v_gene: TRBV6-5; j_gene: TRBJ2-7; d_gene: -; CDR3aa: CASSSPRGQTPYEQYF; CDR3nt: TGTGCCAGCAGTTCCCCGCGGGGTCAGACCCCCTACGAGCAGTACTTC
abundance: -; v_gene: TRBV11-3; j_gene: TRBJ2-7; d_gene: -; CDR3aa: CASSLDPSSYEQYF; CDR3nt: TGTGCCAGCAGCTTAGATCCCAGCTCCTACGAGCAGTACTTC
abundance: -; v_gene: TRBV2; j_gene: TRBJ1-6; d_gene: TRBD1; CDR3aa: CASAGTGDSPLHF; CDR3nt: TGTGCCAGCGCCGGGACAGGGGATTCACCCCTCCACTTT
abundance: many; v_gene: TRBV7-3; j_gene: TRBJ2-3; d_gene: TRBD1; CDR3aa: CASSSGDRGFTDTQYF; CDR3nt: TGTGCCAGCAGCTCCGGGGACAGGGGTTTTACAGATACGCAGTATTTT
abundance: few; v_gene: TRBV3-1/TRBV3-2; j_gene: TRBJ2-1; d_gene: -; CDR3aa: CASSPTPDRHEQFF; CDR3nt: TGTGCCAGCAGCCCCACTCCCGACAGACATGAGCAGTTCTTC
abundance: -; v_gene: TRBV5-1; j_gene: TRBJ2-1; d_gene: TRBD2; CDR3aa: CASSLQGGGADEQFF; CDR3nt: TGCGCCAGCAGCTTGCAAGGCGGGGGGGCCGATGAGCAGTTCTTC
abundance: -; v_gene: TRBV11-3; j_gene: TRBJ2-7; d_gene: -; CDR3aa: CASSQKTGRDYEQYF; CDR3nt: TGTGCCAGCAGCCAGAAGACAGGGCGGGACTACGAGCAGTACTTC
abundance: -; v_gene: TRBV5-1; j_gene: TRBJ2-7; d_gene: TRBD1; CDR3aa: CASSPLTGTLYEQYF; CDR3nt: TGCGCCAGCAGCCCCCTGACAGGGACCCTCTACGAGCAGTACTTC
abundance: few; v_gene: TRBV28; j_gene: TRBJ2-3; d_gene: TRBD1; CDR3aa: CASSLGQGGLTDTQYF; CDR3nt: TGTGCCAGCAGCTTAGGACAGGGGGGCCTCACAGATACGCAGTATTTT
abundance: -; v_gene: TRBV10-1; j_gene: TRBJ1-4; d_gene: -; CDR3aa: CASSAATGTNEKLFF; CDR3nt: TGCGCCAGCAGTGCCGCGACAGGAACTAATGAAAAACTGTTTTTT
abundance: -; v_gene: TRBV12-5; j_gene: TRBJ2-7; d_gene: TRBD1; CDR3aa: CASGGTGPYEQYF; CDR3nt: TGTGCTAGTGGGGGGACAGGGCCGTACGAGCAGTACTTC
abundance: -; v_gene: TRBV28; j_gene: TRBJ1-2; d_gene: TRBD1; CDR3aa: CASSLPGQGGRGYTF; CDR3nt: TGTGCCAGCAGTCTGCCGGGACAGGGTGGACGTGGCTACACCTTC
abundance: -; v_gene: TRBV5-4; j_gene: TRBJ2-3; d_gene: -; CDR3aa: CASSLPMGQGGDTQYF; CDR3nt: TGTGCCAGCAGCCTCCCAATGGGGCAGGGAGGAGATACGCAGTATTTT
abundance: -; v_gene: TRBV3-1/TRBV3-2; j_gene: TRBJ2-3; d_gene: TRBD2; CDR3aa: CASSQFPPSGGSTDTQYF; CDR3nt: TGTGCCAGCAGCCAATTCCCCCCCTCGGGGGGTAGCACAGATACGCAGTATTTT
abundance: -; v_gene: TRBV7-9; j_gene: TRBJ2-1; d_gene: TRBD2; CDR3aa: CASSLEWASGENEQFF; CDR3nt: TGTGCCAGCAGCTTAGAGTGGGCTAGCGGGGAAAATGAGCAGTTCTTC